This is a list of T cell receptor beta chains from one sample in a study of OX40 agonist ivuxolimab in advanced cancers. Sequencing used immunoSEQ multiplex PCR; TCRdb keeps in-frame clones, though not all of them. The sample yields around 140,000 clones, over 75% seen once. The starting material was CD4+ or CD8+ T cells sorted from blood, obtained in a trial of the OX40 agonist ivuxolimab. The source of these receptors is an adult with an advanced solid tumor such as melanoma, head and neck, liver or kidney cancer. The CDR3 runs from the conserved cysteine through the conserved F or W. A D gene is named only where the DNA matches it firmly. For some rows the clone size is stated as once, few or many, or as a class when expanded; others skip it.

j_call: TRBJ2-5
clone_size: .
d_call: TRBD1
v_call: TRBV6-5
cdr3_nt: TGTGCCAGCCAAACAGAAATACAGGGGACAGAGACCCAGTACTTC
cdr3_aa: CASQTEIQGTETQYF

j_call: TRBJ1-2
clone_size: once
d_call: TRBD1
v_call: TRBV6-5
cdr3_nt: TGTGCCAGCAGCCCCGGACAGGCATCTGGCTACACCTTC
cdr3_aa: CASSPGQASGYTF

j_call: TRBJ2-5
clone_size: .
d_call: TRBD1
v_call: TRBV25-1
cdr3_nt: TGTGCCAGCAGTGGTTGGGGCGGACAGGGGGCAGTGGAGACCCAGTACTTC
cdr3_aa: CASSGWGGQGAVETQYF

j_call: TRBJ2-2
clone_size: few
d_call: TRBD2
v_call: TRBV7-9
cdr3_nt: TGTGCCAGCAGCTTACTAGCGGGAGGGTCCGGGGAGCTGTTTTTT
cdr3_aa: CASSLLAGGSGELFF

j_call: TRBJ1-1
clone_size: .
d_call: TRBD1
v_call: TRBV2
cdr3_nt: TGTGCCAGCAGTCTTCGACAGGGTTGGGGCACTGAAGCTTTCTTT
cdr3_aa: CASSLRQGWGTEAFF

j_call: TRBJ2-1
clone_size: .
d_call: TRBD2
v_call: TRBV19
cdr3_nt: TGTGCCAGTACTCTGGGACTAGCGGGTTACAATGAGCAGTTCTTC
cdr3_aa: CASTLGLAGYNEQFF

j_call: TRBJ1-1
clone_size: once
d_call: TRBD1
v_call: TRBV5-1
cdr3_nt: TGCGCCAGCAGCCCAAGTACAGGGGGTACTGAAGCTTTCTTT
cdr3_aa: CASSPSTGGTEAFF

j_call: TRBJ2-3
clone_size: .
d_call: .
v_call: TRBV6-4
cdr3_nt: TGTGCCAGCAGTATAGGGGCCGAGGTGGGAACGCAGTATTTT
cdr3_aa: CASSIGAEVGTQYF

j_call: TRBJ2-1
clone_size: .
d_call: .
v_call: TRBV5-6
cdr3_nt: TGTGCCAGCAGCTTTGTGGAATTTCCTCAGTTCTTC
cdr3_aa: CASSFVEFPQFF

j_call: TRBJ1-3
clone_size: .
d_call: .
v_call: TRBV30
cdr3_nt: TGTGCCTGGAGCGACGGACGGTTCTCTGGAAACACCATATATTTT
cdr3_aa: CAWSDGRFSGNTIYF

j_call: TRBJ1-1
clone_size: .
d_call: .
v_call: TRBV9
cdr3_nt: TGTGCCAGCAGCGTAGGAGGGAGCACTGAAGCTTTCTTT
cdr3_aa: CASSVGGSTEAFF

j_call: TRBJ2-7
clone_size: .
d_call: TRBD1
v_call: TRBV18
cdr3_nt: TGTGCCAGCTCCCAGGCAGGACAGGGTGACGAGCAGTACTTC
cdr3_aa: CASSQAGQGDEQYF

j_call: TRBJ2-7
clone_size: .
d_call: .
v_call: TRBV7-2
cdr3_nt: TGTGCCAGCAGCCCAGAAGGGCTTCAGTACTCCTACGAGCAGTACTTC
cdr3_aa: CASSPEGLQYSYEQYF

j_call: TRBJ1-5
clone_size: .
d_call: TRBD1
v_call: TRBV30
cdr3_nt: TGTGCCGGGGGACAGGGCAACAATCAGCCCCAGCATTTT
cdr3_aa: CAGGQGNNQPQHF

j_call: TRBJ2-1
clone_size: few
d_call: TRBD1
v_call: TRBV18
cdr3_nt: TGTGCCAGCTCCACGAGGAGGGACAGGGAATACAATGAGCAGTTCTTC
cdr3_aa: CASSTRRDREYNEQFF

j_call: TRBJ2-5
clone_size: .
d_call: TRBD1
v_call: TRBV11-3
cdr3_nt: TGTGCCAGCAGCCCAACCCTGACAGGGGCCGCTGCGGGGGAGACCCAGTACTTC
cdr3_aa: CASSPTLTGAAAGETQYF

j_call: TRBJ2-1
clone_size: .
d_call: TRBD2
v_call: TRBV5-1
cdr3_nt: TGCGCCAGCAGTTTAGCGGGCAGCTCCTACAATGAGCAGTTCTTC
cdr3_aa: CASSLAGSSYNEQFF

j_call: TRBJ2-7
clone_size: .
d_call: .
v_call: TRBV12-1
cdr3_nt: TGTGCCAGCAGCGCCGACGCTAGCGGGAGCGCCTACGAGCAGTACTTC
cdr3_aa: CASSADASGSAYEQYF

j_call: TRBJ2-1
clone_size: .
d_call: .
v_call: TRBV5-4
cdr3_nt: TGTGCCAGCAGCTTGACGGGGACGCTTGCGAATGAGCAGTTCTTC
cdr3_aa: CASSLTGTLANEQFF

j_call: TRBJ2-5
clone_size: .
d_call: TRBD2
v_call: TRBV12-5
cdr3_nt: TGTGCTAGTGGTTTGGGTTTAGCGGGAAGAGTAGAGACCCAGTACTTC
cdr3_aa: CASGLGLAGRVETQYF

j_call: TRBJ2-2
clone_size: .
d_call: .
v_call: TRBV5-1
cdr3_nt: TGCGCCAGCAGCTTGGATAGGCTAGCAGCCGGGGAGCTGTTTTTT
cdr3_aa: CASSLDRLAAGELFF

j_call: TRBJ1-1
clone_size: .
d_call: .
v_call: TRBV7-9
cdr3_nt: TGTGCCAGCAGCTTAAGAGACACTGAAGCTTTCTTT
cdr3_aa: CASSLRDTEAFF

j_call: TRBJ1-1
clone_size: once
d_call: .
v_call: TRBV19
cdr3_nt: TGTGCCAGTAGTACTATGGGGGAACGGGCTTTCTTT
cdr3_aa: CASSTMGERAFF

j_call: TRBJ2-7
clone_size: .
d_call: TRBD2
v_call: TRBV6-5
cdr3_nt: TGTGCCAGCAGTTACTCTGCTAGCGGGTACTACGAGCAGTACTTC
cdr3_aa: CASSYSASGYYEQYF

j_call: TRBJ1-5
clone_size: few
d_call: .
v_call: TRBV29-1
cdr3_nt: TGCAGCGTTGGGTCATCAGAAATGGAGCCCCAGCATTTT
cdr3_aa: CSVGSSEMEPQHF

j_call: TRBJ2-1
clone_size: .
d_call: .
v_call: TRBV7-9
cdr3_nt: TGTGCCAGCAGCTCTGCGACACTACAGGCGGGTGAGCAGTTCTTC
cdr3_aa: CASSSATLQAGEQFF

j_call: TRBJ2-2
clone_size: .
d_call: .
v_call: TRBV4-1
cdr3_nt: TGCGCCAGCAGGTTACAGGTAGGGTCTAGCGGGGAGCTGTTTTTT
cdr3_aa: CASRLQVGSSGELFF

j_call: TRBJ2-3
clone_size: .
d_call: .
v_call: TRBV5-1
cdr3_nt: TGCGCCAGCAGCTTGGCCGGGCTAGCGCTCACCACAGATACGCAGTATTTT
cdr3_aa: CASSLAGLALTTDTQYF

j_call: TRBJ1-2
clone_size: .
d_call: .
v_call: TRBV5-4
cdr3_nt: TGTGCCAGCAGCCCCCAGGTTATCGACTATGGCTACACCTTC
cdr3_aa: CASSPQVIDYGYTF

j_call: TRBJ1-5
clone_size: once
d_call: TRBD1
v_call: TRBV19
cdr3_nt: TGTGCCAGTAGTCGACAGGGCGGTCAGCCCCAGCATTTT
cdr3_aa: CASSRQGGQPQHF

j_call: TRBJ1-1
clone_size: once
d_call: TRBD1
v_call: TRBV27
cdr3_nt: TGTGCCAGCAGTCCCGGACAGGGGGCGCCGAGGGTCACTGAAGCTTTCTTT
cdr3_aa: CASSPGQGAPRVTEAFF

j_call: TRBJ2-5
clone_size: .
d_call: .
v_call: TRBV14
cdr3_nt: TGTGCCAGCAGCCAACATAACAGGGGAGGTATCCAAGAGACCCAGTACTTC
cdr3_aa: CASSQHNRGGIQETQYF

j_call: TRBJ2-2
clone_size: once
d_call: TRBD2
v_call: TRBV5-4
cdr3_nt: TGTGCCAGCAGCCCCCATGGCGGACTAGCGGGGGGCGGGGAGCTGTTTTTT
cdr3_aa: CASSPHGGLAGGGELFF

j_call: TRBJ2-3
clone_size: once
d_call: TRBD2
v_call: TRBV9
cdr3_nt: TGTGCCAGCTCCAAGGGGCTAGCGGGAAGGTCGGCAGATACGCAGTATTTT
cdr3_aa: CASSKGLAGRSADTQYF

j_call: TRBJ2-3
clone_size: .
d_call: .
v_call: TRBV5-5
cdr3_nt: TGTGCCAGCAGCCCCGGACAGATCACAGATACGCAGTATTTT
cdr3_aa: CASSPGQITDTQYF

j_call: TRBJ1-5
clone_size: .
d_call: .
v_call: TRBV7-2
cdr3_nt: TGTGCCAGCAGCTTAGCGAGGGAACGTCAGCCCCAGCATTTT
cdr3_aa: CASSLARERQPQHF

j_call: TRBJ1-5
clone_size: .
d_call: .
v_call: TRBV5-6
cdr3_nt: TGTGCCAGCAGCTTGGACGGGTTTGGGCAGCCCCAGCATTTT
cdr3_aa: CASSLDGFGQPQHF

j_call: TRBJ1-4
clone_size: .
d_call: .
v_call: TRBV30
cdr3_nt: TGTGCCGGGGGGCAGGGGCATGAAAAACTGTTTTTT
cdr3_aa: CAGGQGHEKLFF

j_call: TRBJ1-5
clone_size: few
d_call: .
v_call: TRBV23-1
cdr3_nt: TGCGCCAGCAACACGGGGGCCAGTCGTCAGCCCCAGCATTTT
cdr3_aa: CASNTGASRQPQHF

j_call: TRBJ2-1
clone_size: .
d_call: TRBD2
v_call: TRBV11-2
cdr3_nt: TGTGCCAGCAGCTTAGCCCGGGGGGAATACAATGAGCAGTTCTTC
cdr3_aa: CASSLARGEYNEQFF

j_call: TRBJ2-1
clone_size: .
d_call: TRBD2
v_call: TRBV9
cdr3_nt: TGTGCCAGCACCCGACTAGCGGGATACGATGAGCAGTTCTTC
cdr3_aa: CASTRLAGYDEQFF

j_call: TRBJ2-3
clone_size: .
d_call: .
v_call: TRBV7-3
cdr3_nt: TGTGCCAGCAGCCCTGCAGGGCGTACGCAGTATTTT
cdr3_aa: CASSPAGRTQYF

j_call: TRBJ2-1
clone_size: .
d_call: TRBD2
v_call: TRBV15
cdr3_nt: TGTGCCACCAGCTTAGCCGGGACTAGCGGGAGTTTAGAATTTGAGCAGTTCTTC
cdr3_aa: CATSLAGTSGSLEFEQFF

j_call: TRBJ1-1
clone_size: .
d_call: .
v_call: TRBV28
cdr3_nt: TGTGCCAGCAGTCCCTCTCGGAAGAACACTGAAGCTTTCTTT
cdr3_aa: CASSPSRKNTEAFF

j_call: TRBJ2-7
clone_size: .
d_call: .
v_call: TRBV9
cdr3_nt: TGTGCCAGCAGCGTAGACCCCCAGGCTTCCTACGAGCAGTACTTC
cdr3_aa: CASSVDPQASYEQYF